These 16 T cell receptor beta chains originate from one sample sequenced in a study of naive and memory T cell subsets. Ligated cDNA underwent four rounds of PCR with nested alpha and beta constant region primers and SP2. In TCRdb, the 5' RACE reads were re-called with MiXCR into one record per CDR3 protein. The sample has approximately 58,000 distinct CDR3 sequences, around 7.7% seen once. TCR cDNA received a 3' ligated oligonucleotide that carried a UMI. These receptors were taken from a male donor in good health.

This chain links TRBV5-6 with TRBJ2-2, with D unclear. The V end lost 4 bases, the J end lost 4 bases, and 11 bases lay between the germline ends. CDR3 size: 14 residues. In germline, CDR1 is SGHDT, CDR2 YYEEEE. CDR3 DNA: TGTGCCAGCAGCCCTTTAAGTGTCACCGGGGAGCTGTTTTTT. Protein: CASSPLSVTGELFF.

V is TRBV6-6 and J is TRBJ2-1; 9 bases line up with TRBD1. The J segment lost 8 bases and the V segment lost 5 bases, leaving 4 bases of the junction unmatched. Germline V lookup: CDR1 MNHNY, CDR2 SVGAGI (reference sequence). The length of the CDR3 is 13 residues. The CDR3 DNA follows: TGTGCCAGCAGTCGACGGGACAGGGATGAGCAGTTCTTC. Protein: CASSRRDRDEQFF.

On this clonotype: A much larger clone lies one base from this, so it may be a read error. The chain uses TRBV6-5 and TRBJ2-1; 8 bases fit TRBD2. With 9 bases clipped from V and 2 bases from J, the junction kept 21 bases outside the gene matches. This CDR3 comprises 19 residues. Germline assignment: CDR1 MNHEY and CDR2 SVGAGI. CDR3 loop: CARSRSPRLALTTYNEQFF. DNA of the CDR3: TGTGCCAGAAGCCGAAGCCCCAGACTAGCGCTGACTACCTACAATGAGCAGTTCTTC.

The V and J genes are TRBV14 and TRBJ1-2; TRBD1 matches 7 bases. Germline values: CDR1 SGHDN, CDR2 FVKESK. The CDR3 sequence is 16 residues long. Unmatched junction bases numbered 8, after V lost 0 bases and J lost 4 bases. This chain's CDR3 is CASSQDHAGGSYGYTF. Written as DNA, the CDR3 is TGTGCCAGCAGCCAAGACCACGCAGGGGGAAGCTATGGCTACACCTTC.

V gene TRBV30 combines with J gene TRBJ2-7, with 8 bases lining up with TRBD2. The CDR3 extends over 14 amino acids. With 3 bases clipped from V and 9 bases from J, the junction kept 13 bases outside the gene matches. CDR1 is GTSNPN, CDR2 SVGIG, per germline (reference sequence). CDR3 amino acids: CAWSSGGVSTSQYF. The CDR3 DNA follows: TGTGCCTGGAGCTCGGGAGGGGTCTCTACGTCGCAGTACTTC.

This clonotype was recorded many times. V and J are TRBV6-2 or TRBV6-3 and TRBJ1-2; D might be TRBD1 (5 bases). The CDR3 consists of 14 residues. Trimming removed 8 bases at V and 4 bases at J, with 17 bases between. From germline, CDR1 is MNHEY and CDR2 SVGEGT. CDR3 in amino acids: CASGAGLGVYGYTF. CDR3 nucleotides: TGTGCCAGCGGGGCCGGGCTAGGGGTCTATGGCTACACCTTC.

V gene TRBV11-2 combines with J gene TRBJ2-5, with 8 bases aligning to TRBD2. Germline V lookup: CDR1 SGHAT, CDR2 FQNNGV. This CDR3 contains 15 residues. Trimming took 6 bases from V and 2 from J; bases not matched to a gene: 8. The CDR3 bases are TGTGCCAGCAGTCGGAGCGGGAGCGATCAAGAGACCCAGTACTTC. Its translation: CASSRSGSDQETQYF.

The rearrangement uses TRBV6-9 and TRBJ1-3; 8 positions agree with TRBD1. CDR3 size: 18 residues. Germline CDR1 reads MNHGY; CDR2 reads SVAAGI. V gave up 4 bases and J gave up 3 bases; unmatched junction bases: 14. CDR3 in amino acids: CASSSNEDREGIGNTIYF. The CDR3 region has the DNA TGTGCCAGCAGTTCAAACGAGGACAGGGAAGGAATTGGAAACACCATATATTTT.

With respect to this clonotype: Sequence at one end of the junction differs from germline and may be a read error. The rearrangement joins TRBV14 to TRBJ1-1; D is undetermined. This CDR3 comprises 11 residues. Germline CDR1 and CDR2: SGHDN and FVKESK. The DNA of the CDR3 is TGCGCCAGCACCCAAGGAGGGGAAGCTTTCTTT. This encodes CASTQGGEAFF. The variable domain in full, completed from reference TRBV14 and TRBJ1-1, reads EAGVTQFPSHSVIEKGQTVTLRCDPISGHDNLYWYRRVMGKEIKFLLHFVKESKQDESGMPNNRFLAERTGGTYSTLKVQPAELEDSGVYFCASTQGGEAFFGQGTRLTVV.

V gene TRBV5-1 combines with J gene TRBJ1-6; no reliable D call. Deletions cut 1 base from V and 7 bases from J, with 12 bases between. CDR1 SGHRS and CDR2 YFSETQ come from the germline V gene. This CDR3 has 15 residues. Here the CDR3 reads CASSLSAGRNSPLHF. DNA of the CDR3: TGCGCCAGCAGCTTGAGTGCAGGCAGGAATTCACCCCTCCACTTT.

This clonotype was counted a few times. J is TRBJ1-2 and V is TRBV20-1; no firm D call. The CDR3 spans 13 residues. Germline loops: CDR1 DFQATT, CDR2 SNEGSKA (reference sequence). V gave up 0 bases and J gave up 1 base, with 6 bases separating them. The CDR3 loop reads CSAREEYNYGYTF. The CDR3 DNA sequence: TGCAGTGCTAGAGAAGAGTATAACTATGGCTACACCTTC.

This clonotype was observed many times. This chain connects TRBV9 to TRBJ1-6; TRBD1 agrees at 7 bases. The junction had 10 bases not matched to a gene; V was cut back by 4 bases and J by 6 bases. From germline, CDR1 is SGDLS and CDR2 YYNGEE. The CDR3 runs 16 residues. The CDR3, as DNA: TGTGCCAGCAGCCCAGGGACGACAGGGACTAATTCACCCCTCCACTTT. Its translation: CASSPGTTGTNSPLHF.

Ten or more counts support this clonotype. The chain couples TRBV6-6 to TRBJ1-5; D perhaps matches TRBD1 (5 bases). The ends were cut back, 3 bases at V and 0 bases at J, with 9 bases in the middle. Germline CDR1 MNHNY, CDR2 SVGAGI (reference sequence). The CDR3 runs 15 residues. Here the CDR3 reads CASSYGQGSNQPQHF. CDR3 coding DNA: TGTGCCAGCAGTTATGGGCAGGGTAGCAATCAGCCCCAGCATTTT.

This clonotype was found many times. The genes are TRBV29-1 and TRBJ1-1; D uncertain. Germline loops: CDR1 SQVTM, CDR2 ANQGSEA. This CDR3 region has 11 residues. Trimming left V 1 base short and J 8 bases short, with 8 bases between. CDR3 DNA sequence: TGCAGCGTTGAAGTATGGAACGAAGCTTTCTTT. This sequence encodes CSVEVWNEAFF.

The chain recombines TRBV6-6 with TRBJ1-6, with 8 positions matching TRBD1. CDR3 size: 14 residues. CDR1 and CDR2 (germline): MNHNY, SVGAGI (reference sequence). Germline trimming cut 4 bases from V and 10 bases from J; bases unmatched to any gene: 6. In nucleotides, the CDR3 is TGTGCCAGCAGTTTAACAGGGGGGAGGTCACCCCTCCACTTT. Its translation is CASSLTGGRSPLHF.

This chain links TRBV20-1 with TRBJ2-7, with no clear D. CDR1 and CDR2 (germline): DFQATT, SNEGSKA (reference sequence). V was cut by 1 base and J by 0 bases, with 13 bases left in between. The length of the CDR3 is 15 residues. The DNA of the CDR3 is TGCAGTGCTAGAGGACCCGTCCAGAGCTCCTACGAGCAGTACTTC. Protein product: CSARGPVQSSYEQYF.